The 11 T cell receptor beta chains reported below all come from one sample, sequenced in a study of T cells in Graves' hyperthyroidism and ophthalmopathy. What was amplified from RNA transcripts were TCR beta CDR3 regions. Primed by the HTBI set, a first-round RT-PCR was run on the TCR CDR3. TCRdb reprocessed the multiplex PCR reads with MiXCR, giving one entry per CDR3 protein. The top ten hold roughly 44% of the sample, which has approximately 530,000 distinct CDR3 sequences, nearly 20% seen once. The sequenced sample consisted of blood. All receptors derive from a man aged 35 to 55 with Graves' ophthalmopathy.

V usage is TRBV27 and J usage is TRBJ2-7, with 16 bases fitting TRBD2. The CDR3 has 16 amino acids. V dropped 4 bases and J dropped 5; count of bases not matched to a gene: 5. Germline loops: CDR1 MNHEY, CDR2 SMNVEV (reference sequence). The CDR3 loop reads CASSSGLAGGLDEQYF. As DNA, the CDR3 is TGTGCCAGCAGTTCGGGACTAGCGGGAGGGCTCGACGAGCAGTACTTC.

This clonotype was recorded a few times. This sequence joins TRBV20-1 and TRBJ2-5; 9 bases line up with TRBD2. V was pared by 8 bases and J by 5 bases, with 12 bases of the junction left unmatched. The length of the CDR3 is 14 residues. Germline loops: CDR1 DFQATT, CDR2 SNEGSKA (reference sequence). The CDR3 here is CSSHSGGALETQYF. In nucleotides, the CDR3 is TGCAGTTCACATAGCGGGGGTGCTCTGGAGACCCAGTACTTC.

The V gene is TRBV4-3, the J gene TRBJ1-1; D may be TRBD1 (6 bases). The germline V and J ends were trimmed by 1 base and 5 bases, with 11 bases remaining between them. The CDR3 runs 14 residues. The V gene's germline CDR1 is LGHNA and CDR2 YSLEER. Here the CDR3 DNA reads TGCGCCAGCAGCCAAGTAGGGGGGACGACTGAAGCTTTCTTT. The encoded protein is CASSQVGGTTEAFF.

This clonotype was seen at least ten times. The DNA for the CDR3 is TGTGCCAGTTTGACAGGGGGCGAGTACGAGCAGTACTTC. It codes for CASLTGGEYEQYF. V and J are TRBV28 and TRBJ2-7, with TRBD1 identical over 10 bases. The CDR3 loop spans 13 amino acids. V dropped 9 bases and J dropped 4; count of bases not matched to a gene: 6. CDR1 and CDR2 from the germline V gene are MDHEN and SYDVKM. Full variable domain (outside the CDR3, taken from reference TRBV28 and TRBJ2-7): DVKVTQSSRYLVKRTGEKVFLECVQDMDHENMFWYRQDPGLGLRLIYFSYDVKMKEKGDIPEGYSVSREKKERFSLILESASTNQTSMYLCASLTGGEYEQYFGPGTRLTVT.

With respect to this clonotype: This could be a read error, since a much larger clone is one nucleotide away. The chain uses TRBV28 and TRBJ1-3; the D gene is possibly TRBD1 (5 bases). Germline V gene data show CDR1 as MDHEN and CDR2 as SYDVKM. The CDR3 covers 16 residues. The CDR3 region is CASSLWTGDSGNTTYF. The CDR3, as DNA: TGTGCCAGCAGTTTATGGACCGGGGACTCTGGAAACACCACATATTTT. The full variable domain, completed using reference TRBV28 and TRBJ1-3, is DVKVTQSSRYLVKRTGEKVFLECVQDMDHENMFWYRQDPGLGLRLIYFSYDVKMKEKGDIPEGYSVSREKKERFSLILESASTNQTSMYLCASSLWTGDSGNTTYFGEGSWLTVV.

Concerning this clonotype itself: Since a much larger clone is just one base distant, this may be a read error. The genes are TRBV15 and TRBJ1-1, with 7 bases that match TRBD1. The germline gives CDR1 LNHNV, CDR2 YYDKDF (reference sequence). The CDR3 length is 15 residues. Losses at the gene ends were 3 bases for V and 4 bases for J; bases not matched to a gene: 8. CDR3 nucleotide sequence: TGTGCCACCAGCAGGGAGGGACAGCCCACCACTGAAGCTTTCTTT. Translating it yields CATSREGQPTTEAFF.

The chain couples TRBV20-1 to TRBJ2-1, with a weak D call TRBD1 (6 bases). V lost 1 base and J lost 4, with 14 bases in between. CDR1 is DFQATT and CDR2 is SNEGSKA in the germline V gene (reference sequence). The CDR3 totals 15 residues. The CDR3 DNA is TGCAGTGCTAGAGTAGGGGGAAGTACATACAATGAGCAGTTCTTC. Residues: CSARVGGSTYNEQFF.

The chain carries TRBV30 and TRBJ2-5, with a possible D match to TRBD2 (7 bases). Germline CDR1 reads GTSNPN; CDR2 reads SVGIG (reference sequence). V was pared by 3 bases and J by 1 base, with 9 bases between. The CDR3 is made up of 13 amino acids. The CDR3 sequence: CAWSRGAQETQYF. CDR3 DNA sequence: TGTGCCTGGAGCCGGGGGGCCCAAGAGACCCAGTACTTC.

This rearrangement joins TRBV12-3 or TRBV12-4 to TRBJ2-2; 15 bases are shared with TRBD2. V trimming: 6 bases; J trimming: 5 bases; junction bases outside the gene matches: 4. The CDR3 is 16 residues long. The CDR3 DNA sequence: TGTGCCAGCAGATCCGGGACTAGCGGGAGGACCGGGGAGCTGTTTTTT. Translating gives CASRSGTSGRTGELFF.

This clonotype was detected once. The chain joins TRBV30 to TRBJ1-2; D gene unclear. CDR1 and CDR2 (germline): GTSNPN, SVGIG (reference sequence). The CDR3 totals 13 residues. V was trimmed by 3 bases and J by 8 bases, leaving 16 bases between them. CDR3 in DNA: TGTGCCTGGAGGCAGGTACCCGCCGTGGGCTACACCTTC. It yields the protein CAWRQVPAVGYTF.

The chain joins TRBV28 to TRBJ1-2; possible D gene TRBD1, 5 bases. The germline CDR1 and CDR2 sequences are MDHEN and SYDVKM. V was pared by 1 base and J by 7 bases, with 13 bases between. CDR3 length equals 14 residues. The CDR3 region is CASSLSGQGGGYTF. The CDR3 DNA reads TGTGCCAGCAGTTTATCGGGGCAGGGAGGTGGCTACACCTTC.